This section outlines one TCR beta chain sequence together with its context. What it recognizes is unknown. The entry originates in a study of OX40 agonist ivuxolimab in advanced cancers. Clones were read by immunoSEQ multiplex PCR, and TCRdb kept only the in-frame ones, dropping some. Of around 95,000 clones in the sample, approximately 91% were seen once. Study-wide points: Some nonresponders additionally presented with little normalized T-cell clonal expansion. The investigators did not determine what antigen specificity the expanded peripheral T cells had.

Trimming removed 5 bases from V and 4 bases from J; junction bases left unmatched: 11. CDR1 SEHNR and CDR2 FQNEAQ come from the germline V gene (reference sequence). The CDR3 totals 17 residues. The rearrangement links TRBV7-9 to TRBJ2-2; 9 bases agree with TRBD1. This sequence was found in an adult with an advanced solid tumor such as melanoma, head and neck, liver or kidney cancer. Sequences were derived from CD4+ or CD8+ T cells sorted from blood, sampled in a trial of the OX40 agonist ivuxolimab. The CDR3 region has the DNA TGTGCCAGCAGCCCCCGAACAGGGGGCGGAACCACCGGGGAGCTGTTTTTT. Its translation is CASSPRTGGGTTGELFF.